A selection of T cell receptor beta chains follows, all from one sample in a study of control samples from healthy donors and cancer patients. TCRdb's copy holds only in-frame clones and misses some; the assay was immunoSEQ multiplex PCR. The data contain 100,000 to 150,000 clones, around 90% of them singletons. Sequenced sample: blood. The receptors come from a man in his forties in good health. The CDR3 runs from the conserved cysteine through the conserved F or W. The D gene is left open where the match is weak. Size tells how often a clone was seen (once, few, many) or the class of an expanded clone, and some rows leave it out.

J,size,V,D,DNA,CDR3
TRBJ1-2,once,TRBV12-3/TRBV12-4,.,TGTGCCAGCAGTTTCGGTCGGGGCTATGGCTACACCTTC,CASSFGRGYGYTF
TRBJ2-5,.,TRBV2,.,TGTGCCAGCAACAGGGAGTTCGAGACCCAGTACTTC,CASNREFETQYF
TRBJ1-4,.,TRBV7-9,TRBD1,TGTGCCAGCAGCCCCGGGACAGGGCCGAGGGAACTGTTTTTT,CASSPGTGPRELFF
TRBJ1-5,few,TRBV30,.,TGTGCCTGGAGTGTACGGCAGGGCCCTACGGGGAATCAGCCCCAGCATTTT,CAWSVRQGPTGNQPQHF
TRBJ2-1,.,TRBV2,TRBD1,TGTGCCAGCAGCGGTGACAGGGGCAATGAGCAGTTCTTC,CASSGDRGNEQFF
TRBJ1-1,.,TRBV9,.,TGTGCCAGCAGCGCCTCAGGGGAGAGGATGAACACTGAAGCTTTCTTT,CASSASGERMNTEAFF
TRBJ1-3,.,TRBV28,.,TGTGCCAGCGGGCGGGACACCATATATTTT,CASGRDTIYF
TRBJ1-2,once,TRBV5-1,.,TGCGCCAGCAGCCCCGGCGTGGGGGATAACTATGGCTACACCTTC,CASSPGVGDNYGYTF
TRBJ2-1,.,TRBV13,TRBD2,TGTGCCAGCAGCTTAGGCGGGAGGATTTTCGACAATGAGCAGTTCTTC,CASSLGGRIFDNEQFF
TRBJ1-1,.,TRBV29-1,.,TGCAGCGTTGTGGGCCAGACAGGTGTGAACACTGAAGCTTTCTTT,CSVVGQTGVNTEAFF
TRBJ2-7,once,TRBV12-3/TRBV12-4,.,TGTGCCAGCAGACGGACGGGGGAGCAGTACTTC,CASRRTGEQYF
TRBJ2-7,.,TRBV27,TRBD1,TGTGCCAGCAGTCCATCGACAGGGGAGAGCTCCTACGAGCAGTACTTC,CASSPSTGESSYEQYF
TRBJ2-5,.,TRBV5-1,.,TGCGCCAGCAGCTTGGGCTATTCGCGGGGTAGTCGAGAGACCCAGTACTTC,CASSLGYSRGSRETQYF
TRBJ2-1,.,TRBV12-3/TRBV12-4,.,TGTGCCAGCACCTTTGACGGCAATGAGCAGTTCTTC,CASTFDGNEQFF
TRBJ2-5,.,TRBV18,.,TGTGCCAGCTCACCACCAGGGACTCAGTACCAAGAGACCCAGTACTTC,CASSPPGTQYQETQYF
TRBJ2-4,.,TRBV28,.,TGTGCCAGCAGTTTAGAGGGGAGAGGAAACATTCAGTACTTC,CASSLEGRGNIQYF
TRBJ1-6,.,TRBV11-2,.,TGTGCCAGCAGCTTAGGCAGAGTAAATTCACCCCTCCACTTT,CASSLGRVNSPLHF
TRBJ2-2,.,TRBV5-1,TRBD2,TGCGCCAGCAGCGGAGCACTAGCGGGGTCCACCGGGGAGCTGTTTTTT,CASSGALAGSTGELFF
TRBJ2-2,.,TRBV5-1,.,TGCGCCAGCAGCGGGGGCCCCAGCGGGGAGCTGTTTTTT,CASSGGPSGELFF
TRBJ1-5,.,TRBV19,.,TGTGCCAGTAGTATCGGGGGGGGTTTGTTCATGCAGCCCCAGCATTTT,CASSIGGGLFMQPQHF
TRBJ1-4,.,TRBV7-2,.,TGTGCCAGCAGCTTAGACCCAGGGTCTGAAAAACTGTTTTTT,CASSLDPGSEKLFF
TRBJ2-5,.,TRBV5-5,.,TGTGCCAGCAGCTTTAGGCCCCAAGAGACCCAGTACTTC,CASSFRPQETQYF
TRBJ1-1,.,TRBV18,.,TGTGCCAGCTCACCGGGGGGCGCGGGTTTGGGTGAAGCTTTCTTT,CASSPGGAGLGEAFF
TRBJ1-2,.,TRBV5-6,.,TGTGCCAGCAGCTTGGTAGGGTATGGCTACACCTTC,CASSLVGYGYTF
TRBJ1-1,.,TRBV7-2,.,TGTGCCAGCAGCCCCTCGAACGGGAACACTGAAGCTTTCTTT,CASSPSNGNTEAFF
TRBJ2-1,few,TRBV6-5,TRBD1,TGTGCCAGCAGATCACCGCGACAGGGCGGGCGTGAGCAGTTCTTC,CASRSPRQGGREQFF
TRBJ1-2,.,TRBV12-3/TRBV12-4,.,TGTGCCAGCAGTTTTAGGTCCCGGGATGGCTACACCTTC,CASSFRSRDGYTF
TRBJ2-3,.,TRBV5-6,TRBD2,TGTGCCAGCAGCTTCCAGCGGGGGGGCATGGGCACAGATACGCAGTATTTT,CASSFQRGGMGTDTQYF
TRBJ2-3,.,TRBV3-1/TRBV3-2,.,TGTGCCAGCAGCTTCCGACTAGACCACACAGATACGCAGTATTTT,CASSFRLDHTDTQYF
TRBJ2-1,.,TRBV5-4,TRBD1,TGTGCCAGCAGACCCGGGACAGAATACAATGAGCAGTTCTTC,CASRPGTEYNEQFF
TRBJ1-5,.,TRBV7-9,.,TGTGCCAGCAGCTTAAACGTCAATCAGCCCCAGCATTTT,CASSLNVNQPQHF
TRBJ1-1,.,TRBV6-5,.,TGTGCCAGCAGCTTACTGACGGGGACTGAAGCTTTCTTT,CASSLLTGTEAFF
TRBJ2-7,.,TRBV27,.,TGTGCCAGCAGTCAGCGGGCCCGGAGCTCCTACGAGCAGTACTTC,CASSQRARSSYEQYF
TRBJ2-3,.,TRBV12-2,.,TGTGCAAGTCGCTTACCCCAACTAGCGGGGGTGCCAGATACGCAGTATTTT,CASRLPQLAGVPDTQYF
TRBJ2-7,once,TRBV7-8,.,TGTGCCAGCAGCTTAGTCCGGGGCTACGAGCAGTACTTC,CASSLVRGYEQYF
TRBJ1-6,.,TRBV12-3/TRBV12-4,.,TGTGCCAGCAGTCTTGGGGGGACGGCACCCCTCCACTTT,CASSLGGTAPLHF
TRBJ2-7,.,TRBV7-6,TRBD1,TGTGCCAGCAGTTCTCGGCCGGGACAGGCGCCTTACGAGCAGTACTTC,CASSSRPGQAPYEQYF
TRBJ1-3,.,TRBV7-8,.,TGTGCCAGCAGCTCCCGGACAAACTCTGGAAACACCATATATTTT,CASSSRTNSGNTIYF
TRBJ1-6,.,TRBV25-1,TRBD1,TGTGCCAGCAGGTCACAGGGGGCTGTTGATTCACCCCTCCACTTT,CASRSQGAVDSPLHF
TRBJ2-3,.,TRBV4-1,TRBD2,TGCGCCAGCAGCCCCAAACTAGCGGGGCTCACAGATACGCAGTATTTT,CASSPKLAGLTDTQYF
TRBJ1-5,.,TRBV27,.,TGTGCCAGCAGTTTAACCGGTAGCAATCAGCCCCAGCATTTT,CASSLTGSNQPQHF
TRBJ2-1,once,TRBV29-1,TRBD1,TGCAGCGTAGGGACAGGGGGCTACAATGAGCAGTTCTTC,CSVGTGGYNEQFF
TRBJ2-7,.,TRBV6-2/TRBV6-3,.,TGTGCCAGCAGTTACTCTTCCGAGCAGTACTTC,CASSYSSEQYF
TRBJ2-4,.,TRBV5-6,.,TGTGCCAGCAGCTTTAGCGTAACCAAAAACATTCAGTACTTC,CASSFSVTKNIQYF
TRBJ1-5,.,TRBV28,.,TGTGCCGCCGGGGGGCGAAATCAGCCCCAGCATTTT,CAAGGRNQPQHF
TRBJ2-7,once,TRBV5-3,.,TGTGCCAGAAGCTTGCCCAGGGGGGTCTACGAGCAGTACTTC,CARSLPRGVYEQYF
TRBJ1-1,.,TRBV7-9,.,TGTGCCAGCAGCTTCTCGGGGGGGATGGCTGAAGCTTTCTTT,CASSFSGGMAEAFF
TRBJ2-5,.,TRBV3-1/TRBV3-2,TRBD2,TGTGCCAGCAGAAGCACTAGCGGCCAAGAGACCCAGTACTTC,CASRSTSGQETQYF
TRBJ1-2,.,TRBV29-1,.,TGCAGCGTTATCCTCGGGCTTGGGACTAACTATGGCTACACCTTC,CSVILGLGTNYGYTF
TRBJ1-5,.,TRBV6-1,.,TGTGCCAGCAGTGAGCTGGGTCCCGTATATAGCAATCAGCCCCAGCATTTT,CASSELGPVYSNQPQHF
TRBJ2-2,.,TRBV9,.,TGTGCCAGCAGCCCAAACACCGGGGAGCTGTTTTTT,CASSPNTGELFF
TRBJ1-2,.,TRBV5-1,.,TGCGCCAGCAGCCAGGGGCAGGGAGGCTATGGCTACACCTTC,CASSQGQGGYGYTF
TRBJ2-7,.,TRBV6-5,TRBD1,TGTGCCAGCAGTCGACAGGGCTACTACGAGCAGTACTTC,CASSRQGYYEQYF
TRBJ1-1,.,TRBV9,TRBD1,TGTGCCAGCAGCGTGGGGGGACAGGTGAACACTGAAGCTTTCTTT,CASSVGGQVNTEAFF
TRBJ1-2,.,TRBV19,TRBD1,TGTGCCAGTAGTATCTACAGGGGCGGTGGCTACACCTTC,CASSIYRGGGYTF
TRBJ2-4,.,TRBV10-3,.,TGTGCCATCAGCAGTCCCGGGACGGAAACCAAAAACATTCAGTACTTC,CAISSPGTETKNIQYF
TRBJ2-7,.,TRBV11-2,TRBD1,TGTGCCAGCAGCCCCGGGGACAGGGCCTACGAGCAGTACTTC,CASSPGDRAYEQYF
TRBJ1-2,.,TRBV2,.,TGTGCCAGCAGTGAGGGGAAGGGGCTCGCGGATGGCTACACCTTC,CASSEGKGLADGYTF
TRBJ1-6,.,TRBV27,.,TGTGCCAGCAGAACACCCAGGGATAATTCACCCCTCCACTTT,CASRTPRDNSPLHF
TRBJ2-2,.,TRBV2,.,TGTGCCAGCGGGGGATTAAACACCGGGGAGCTGTTTTTT,CASGGLNTGELFF